Each of the 25 T cell receptor beta chains below was sequenced from the same sample in a study of blood T cell repertoires in COVID-19. Sequenced by immunoSEQ multiplex PCR; TCRdb stores in-frame clones only, minus some. The sample contains some 160,000 clones, 78% of which appear only once. Sequenced sample: peripheral blood. The source of these receptors is a woman aged 80 or over with acute or convalescent COVID-19.

As regards this clone: Other DNA variants within this sample encode the same CDR3. The rearrangement uses TRBV6-5 and TRBJ2-1; 7 nucleotides line up with TRBD1. The CDR3 consists of 13 residues. V shed 7 bases, J shed 5 bases, and the junction held 5 bases outside the gene matches. Germline V gene sequence: CDR1 MNHEY, CDR2 SVGAGI. The CDR3 sequence: CASNLQGDNEQFF. The CDR3 DNA follows: TGTGCCAGCAACCTTCAGGGGGACAATGAGCAGTTCTTC.

This clone has only a few counts. The genes are TRBV3-1 (or the pseudogene TRBV3-2) and TRBJ1-6, with D uncertain. CDR3 length equals 15 residues. Germline V CDR1 and CDR2: LGHDT, YNNKEL (reference sequence). Trimming took 0 bases from V and 8 from J, leaving 11 bases between them. CDR3 region: CASSQDSQPHSPLHF. The CDR3 DNA sequence: TGTGCCAGCAGCCAAGATTCACAGCCCCATTCACCCCTCCACTTT.

V and J are TRBV5-1 and TRBJ1-2; possible D gene TRBD1, 5 bases. This CDR3 has 13 residues. The ends were cut back, 1 base at V and 3 bases at J, with 7 bases in the middle. The germline V gene encodes CDR1 SGHRS and CDR2 YFSETQ. DNA of the CDR3: TGCGCCAGCAGCTTGCGGGGGGACTATGGCTACACCTTC. This gives the protein CASSLRGDYGYTF.

On this clone itself: The same CDR3 arises from other DNA sequences in this sample as well. For the CDR3, the DNA is TGTGCCAGCAGCCAAGACAGGGGGAATCAGCCCCAGCATTTT. It is translated as CASSQDRGNQPQHF. This chain links TRBV3-1 (or the pseudogene TRBV3-2) with TRBJ1-5; 7 bases match TRBD1. This CDR3 has 14 residues. CDR1 LGHDT and CDR2 YNNKEL come from the germline V gene (reference sequence). V gave up 0 bases and J gave up 4 bases; unmatched junction bases: 0.

The CDR3 protein is CAWRLAGAGGTDTQYF. Written as DNA, the CDR3 is TGTGCCTGGAGACTAGCGGGAGCTGGAGGCACAGATACGCAGTATTTT. The chain is built from TRBV30 and TRBJ2-3; TRBD2 matches at 11 bases. Per germline, CDR1 GTSNPN and CDR2 SVGIG (reference sequence). This CDR3 is built from 16 residues. The J segment lost 1 base and the V segment lost 3 bases, leaving 6 bases of the junction unmatched.

The V gene is TRBV23-1, the J gene TRBJ2-7; the match to TRBD1 covers 9 bases. TRBV23-1 is sorted into the ORF group, with uncertain function. V shed 6 bases, J shed 4 bases, and the junction held 13 bases outside the gene matches. CDR3 length: 16 amino acids. DNA of the CDR3: TGCGCCAGCAGGCAAGACCCGGGACAGGGTAGTTACGAGCAGTACTTC. It yields the protein CASRQDPGQGSYEQYF.

The chain uses TRBV3-1 (or the pseudogene TRBV3-2) and TRBJ2-3; D unclear. This CDR3 is 15 amino acids long. CDR1 LGHDT and CDR2 YNNKEL come from the germline V gene (reference sequence). Trimming left V 4 bases short and J 1 base short, with 12 bases between. The chain's CDR3 is CASSLDTKRTDTQYF. DNA for the CDR3: TGTGCCAGCAGCCTCGACACAAAACGCACAGATACGCAGTATTTT.

J is TRBJ1-6 and V is TRBV10-3, with D possibly being TRBD1 (5 bases). With 7 bases removed from V and 8 bases from J, the gap between germline ends came to 15 bases. Germline V gives CDR1 ENHRY, CDR2 SYGVKD. This CDR3 has 14 amino acids. CDR3 amino acids: CAIKGPGRHSPLHF. The DNA for the CDR3 is TGTGCCATCAAAGGTCCAGGGCGTCATTCACCCCTCCACTTT.

The CDR3 DNA follows: TGCGCCAGCAGCTTGGCAGGTGGGCTGTACAATGAGCAGTTCTTC. Residues: CASSLAGGLYNEQFF. The V gene is TRBV5-1, the J gene TRBJ2-1; D gene ambiguous. V was trimmed by 0 bases and J by 4 bases, leaving 11 bases between them. This CDR3 is built from 15 residues. Germline V gene sequence: CDR1 SGHRS, CDR2 YFSETQ.

The chain employs TRBV6-4 and TRBJ2-3; the match to TRBD2 covers 10 bases. In germline, CDR1 is MRHNA, CDR2 SNTAGT. The CDR3 totals 14 residues. V lost 10 bases, J lost 5 bases, and 9 bases stayed unmatched. The DNA of the CDR3 is TGTGCCATAAAGCTAGCGGGAGTGGGAGATACGCAGTATTTT. Translated: CAIKLAGVGDTQYF.

The CDR3 DNA reads as TGCGCCAGCAGCGCTACAGGGAGCTCCTACAATGAGCAGTTCTTC. This encodes CASSATGSSYNEQFF. The chain couples TRBV5-1 to TRBJ2-1; D is possibly TRBD1 (6 bases). V shed 4 bases and J shed 0 bases, with 11 bases lying between them. The CDR3 loop spans 15 amino acids. Germline V gene lookup returns CDR1 SGHRS and CDR2 YFSETQ.

The V and J genes are TRBV18 and TRBJ1-1, with D possibly being TRBD1 (6 bases). In germline, CDR1 is KGHSH, CDR2 LQKENI. The length of the CDR3 is 14 residues. Trimming took off 2 bases at V and 5 bases at J, with 12 bases between the two ends. In DNA, the CDR3 is TGTGCCAGCTCACCAGCCCAGGGGTGGACTGAAGCTTTCTTT. This codes for CASSPAQGWTEAFF. The variable domain in full, with the rest retrieved from reference TRBV18 and TRBJ1-1, is NAGVMQNPRHLVRRRGQEARLRCSPMKGHSHVYWYRQLPEEGLKFMVYLQKENIIDESGMPKERFSAEFPKEGPSILRIQQVVRGDSAAYFCASSPAQGWTEAFFGQGTRLTVV.

The chain carries TRBV9 and TRBJ2-3, with D tentatively TRBD2 (7 bases). Germline assignment: CDR1 SGDLS and CDR2 YYNGEE. This CDR3 has 15 residues. Trimming removed 4 bases at V and 6 bases at J, with 18 bases between. CDR3 DNA: TGTGCCAGCAGCCTGTACGGTGGGGGGGCGGATACGCAGTATTTT. The encoded protein is CASSLYGGGADTQYF.

This clone was counted once. V usage is TRBV29-1 and J usage is TRBJ1-2; possibly TRBD1 for D (6 bases). CDR1 and CDR2 from the germline V gene are SQVTM and ANQGSEA. The ends were cut back, 4 bases at V and 2 bases at J, with 14 bases in the middle. The CDR3 covers 14 residues. For the CDR3, the DNA is TGCAGCGTTGGCAGGGGATCGGTAAACTATGGCTACACCTTC. Protein product: CSVGRGSVNYGYTF.

The sample holds one count of this clone. V and J are TRBV7-3 and TRBJ2-3; tentative D call: TRBD2 (5 bases). Per germline, CDR1 SGHTA and CDR2 FQGTGA. The V and J ends lost 1 base and 4 bases respectively, with 9 bases between them. This CDR3 spans 14 amino acids. The CDR3 here is CASSLRGHPDTQYF. The CDR3 region has the DNA TGTGCCAGCAGCTTAAGAGGGCACCCAGATACGCAGTATTTT.

V is TRBV6-5 and J is TRBJ1-5; D is perhaps TRBD1 (6 bases). V was shortened by 10 bases and J by 5 bases, with 12 bases between the two germline ends. The CDR3 loop spans 12 amino acids. Germline CDR1 MNHEY, CDR2 SVGAGI. Here the CDR3 reads CATTGIHQPQHF. CDR3 coding DNA: TGTGCCACTACAGGGATACATCAGCCCCAGCATTTT.

The J gene is TRBJ2-1, the V gene TRBV11-2, with 9 bases identical to TRBD1. V shed 6 bases, J shed 7 bases, and the junction held 13 bases outside the gene matches. Looked up from germline, CDR1 is SGHAT and CDR2 is FQNNGV. This CDR3 has 16 amino acids. This CDR3 reads CASSFGGTGYQNEQFF. DNA for the CDR3: TGTGCCAGCAGTTTCGGCGGGACAGGGTATCAGAATGAGCAGTTCTTC.

In its sample, this clone was seen a few times. The chain couples TRBV30 to TRBJ1-2; 7 bases line up with TRBD1. Germline loops: CDR1 GTSNPN, CDR2 SVGIG (reference sequence). The CDR3 contains 15 residues. V shed 2 bases, J shed 3 bases, and the junction held 9 bases outside the gene matches. CDR3 residues: CAWSPPDRTDYGYTF. The CDR3 nucleotides are TGTGCCTGGAGTCCACCGGACAGGACGGACTATGGCTACACCTTC. Drawing the rest from reference TRBV30 and TRBJ1-2, the complete variable domain is SQTIHQWPATLVQPVGSPLSLECTVEGTSNPNLYWYRQAAGRGLQLLFYSVGIGQISSEVPQNLSASRPQDRQFILSSKKLLLSDSGFYLCAWSPPDRTDYGYTFGSGTRLTVV.

This clone was counted a single time. Other DNA sequences in the sample encode the same CDR3. The chain is built from TRBV12-3 or TRBV12-4 and TRBJ2-1, with D possibly being TRBD2 (6 bases). This CDR3 has 12 amino acids. The germline V and J ends were trimmed by 3 bases and 7 bases, with 7 bases remaining between them. The CDR3 region is CASSFGGNEQFF. CDR3 coding DNA: TGTGCCAGCAGTTTTGGGGGGAATGAGCAGTTCTTC.

The CDR3 is CASSEQGYGYTF. The CDR3 DNA sequence: TGTGCCAGCAGTGAACAGGGGTATGGCTACACCTTC. The V gene is TRBV6-1, the J gene TRBJ1-2, with D maybe TRBD1 (6 bases). This CDR3 comprises 12 residues. Per the germline V gene, CDR1 is MNHNS and CDR2 is SASEGT. V lost 2 bases, J lost 5 bases, and 6 bases lay in between.

The chain joins TRBV7-9 to TRBJ2-5, with no clear D. Per the germline V gene, CDR1 is SEHNR and CDR2 is FQNEAQ (reference sequence). V dropped 2 bases and J dropped 5 bases, with 15 bases sitting between them. The CDR3 extends over 15 amino acids. The CDR3 is CASSLLSTSGETQYF. Written as DNA, the CDR3 is TGTGCCAGCAGCTTACTCTCAACGTCCGGGGAGACCCAGTACTTC.

V is TRBV15 and J is TRBJ1-4; possibly TRBD1 for D (5 bases). Deletions cut 1 base from V and 2 bases from J, with 14 bases between. The CDR3 consists of 17 residues. Germline CDR1 and CDR2: LNHNV and YYDKDF (reference sequence). Here the CDR3 DNA reads TGTGCCACCAGCAGAGGACATCCGGGGGGGACTAATGAAAAACTGTTTTTT. It codes for CATSRGHPGGTNEKLFF.

The chain joins TRBV12-3 or TRBV12-4 to TRBJ1-2; D is possibly TRBD1 (5 bases). Trimming took 2 bases from V and 9 from J, leaving 10 bases between them. This CDR3 is built from 12 residues. The CDR3 is CASSLSQGSYTF. CDR3 bases: TGTGCCAGCAGTTTAAGTCAGGGAAGCTACACCTTC.

This chain uses TRBV27 with TRBJ1-6; D not resolved. The V end lost 6 bases, the J end lost 6 bases, and 15 bases lay between the germline ends. The CDR3 covers 15 residues. Germline V gene data show CDR1 as MNHEY and CDR2 as SMNVEV (reference sequence). The CDR3 region is CASSQSVRGNSPLHF. In nucleotides, the CDR3 is TGTGCCAGCAGCCAATCTGTGCGGGGTAATTCACCCCTCCACTTT.

Here the CDR3 reads CASSLAPRVSYNEQFF. In nucleotides, the CDR3 is TGTGCCAGCAGCTTAGCGCCCCGGGTATCCTACAATGAGCAGTTCTTC. V and J are TRBV7-9 and TRBJ2-1; the D is unclear. The CDR3 spans 16 residues. The V gene's germline CDR1 is SEHNR and CDR2 FQNEAQ (reference sequence). The germline V and J ends were trimmed by 0 bases and 1 base, with 10 bases remaining between them.